The 23 T cell receptor beta chains below come from one sample, sequenced in a study of blood T cell repertoires in COVID-19. Profiled with immunoSEQ multiplex PCR; TCRdb holds only in-frame clones, not every one. The table records 350,000 to 450,000 clones, just over 90% of them present only once. Sequenced input: PBMCs or T cells enriched from blood (not recorded which). The source of these receptors is a woman between 40 and 50 years old who had been exposed to COVID-19.

The count of this clone is one. The chain has TRBV5-1 and TRBJ1-5, with 7 bases matching TRBD1. The CDR3 spans 13 residues. CDR1 is SGHRS and CDR2 is YFSETQ in the germline V gene. V lost 0 bases and J lost 7; bases outside the gene matches: 1. CDR3 nucleotide sequence: TGCGCCAGCAGCTTGGGGACAGGCCAGCCCCAGCATTTT. Translating it yields CASSLGTGQPQHF.

V usage is TRBV29-1 and J usage is TRBJ2-1; 8 bases fit TRBD2. This CDR3 has 17 amino acids. Looked up from germline, CDR1 is SQVTM and CDR2 is ANQGSEA. V lost 2 bases, J lost 4 bases, and 13 bases stayed unmatched. Here the CDR3 reads CSVERGGGGRRYNEQFF. CDR3 DNA sequence: TGCAGCGTTGAAAGGGGGGGCGGCGGGAGGAGATACAATGAGCAGTTCTTC.

The rearrangement links TRBV6-5 to TRBJ1-6; D is possibly TRBD1 (6 bases). Trimming took off 6 bases at V and 8 bases at J, with 8 bases between the two ends. This CDR3 has 12 amino acids. The V gene's germline CDR1 is MNHEY and CDR2 SVGAGI. CDR3 loop: CASRHRDSPLHF. Here the CDR3 DNA reads TGTGCCAGCAGGCACAGGGATTCACCCCTCCACTTT.

This chain connects TRBV6-5 to TRBJ1-2, with TRBD1 identical over 8 bases. The CDR3 totals 15 residues. Germline CDR1 reads MNHEY; CDR2 reads SVGAGI. Trimming took 4 bases from V and 4 from J; bases not matched to a gene: 8. The CDR3 loop is CASSSGGAERYGYTF. In DNA form, the CDR3 reads TGTGCCAGCAGTTCAGGGGGCGCCGAGCGCTATGGCTACACCTTC.

This chain links TRBV7-6 with TRBJ2-7, with TRBD2 matching over 8 bases. Germline assignment: CDR1 SGHVS and CDR2 FNYEAQ. J gave up 1 base and V 1 base, and 6 bases lay outside the gene matches. CDR3 length equals 16 residues. The DNA of the CDR3 is TGTGCCAGCAGCTTAGTCGGCGGGGGGACTTCCTACGAGCAGTACTTC. Protein: CASSLVGGGTSYEQYF.

The chain links TRBV24-1 to TRBJ2-1, with 7 bases aligning to TRBD2. The germline CDR1 and CDR2 sequences are KGHDR and SFDVKD. The junction had 10 bases not matched to a gene; V was cut back by 0 bases and J by 0 bases. This CDR3 has 19 residues. Here the CDR3 DNA reads TGTGCCACCAGTGATTTGCGGCCAGTAGGGAGGGCCTCCTACAATGAGCAGTTCTTC. Residues: CATSDLRPVGRASYNEQFF.

In its sample, this clone was seen once. The rearrangement links TRBV13 to TRBJ2-7; D remains ambiguous. This CDR3 comprises 11 residues. With 5 bases removed from V and 4 bases from J, the gap between germline ends came to 6 bases. The germline V gene has CDR1 PRHDT and CDR2 FYEKMQ (reference sequence). In DNA, the CDR3 is TGTGCCAGCAGCCTCGTATACGAGCAGTACTTC. It yields the protein CASSLVYEQYF.

V and J are TRBV7-9 and TRBJ2-7, with 9 bases aligning to TRBD1. The ends lost 5 bases at V and 3 bases at J; junction bases unmatched: 8. This CDR3 spans 15 amino acids. CDR1 SEHNR and CDR2 FQNEAQ come from the germline V gene (reference sequence). The CDR3 DNA reads as TGTGCCAGCAGCACGGACAGGGGAGTAAGCTACGAGCAGTACTTC. It encodes CASSTDRGVSYEQYF.

CDR3 residues: CASSRGISGNTIYF. The CDR3 DNA reads as TGTGCCAGCTCAAGGGGGATCTCTGGAAACACCATATATTTT. The genes are TRBV18 and TRBJ1-3; the D gene is possibly TRBD1 (6 bases). V gave up 5 bases and J gave up 0 bases, with 8 bases separating them. This CDR3 comprises 14 residues. CDR1 and CDR2 from the germline V gene are KGHSH and LQKENI.

The chain is built from TRBV19 and TRBJ1-5, with a tentative D call TRBD1 (6 bases). This CDR3 is 16 amino acids long. Germline V CDR1 and CDR2: LNHDA, SQIVND (reference sequence). Trimming took off 7 bases at V and 0 bases at J, with 16 bases between the two ends. As DNA, the CDR3 is TGTGCCAGTACCGTGACAGGAGTTAATAGCAATCAGCCCCAGCATTTT. Residues: CASTVTGVNSNQPQHF. The complete variable domain, with remaining parts taken from reference TRBV19 and TRBJ1-5, reads DGGITQSPKYLFRKEGQNVTLSCEQNLNHDAMYWYRQDPGQGLRLIYYSQIVNDFQKGDIAEGYSVSREKKESFPLTVTSAQKNPTAFYLCASTVTGVNSNQPQHFGDGTRLSIL.

This rearrangement joins TRBV2 to TRBJ1-6, with D perhaps TRBD1 (5 bases). This CDR3 is built from 14 residues. The germline CDR1 and CDR2 sequences are SNHLY and FYNNEI. Trimming left V 5 bases short and J 13 bases short, with 18 bases between. CDR3 sequence reads: CASSPDTQVSPLHF. In nucleotides, the CDR3 is TGTGCCAGCAGTCCGGACACTCAAGTGTCGCCCCTCCACTTT.

The V gene is TRBV7-9, the J gene TRBJ1-6, with 9 bases aligning to TRBD1. The CDR3 runs 15 residues. V trimming: 1 base; J trimming: 9 bases; junction bases outside the gene matches: 4. Germline lookup yields CDR1 SEHNR and CDR2 FQNEAQ (reference sequence). The CDR3 loop reads CASSLVGTGSSPLHF. The CDR3 region has the DNA TGTGCCAGCAGCTTAGTAGGGACAGGGTCTTCACCCCTCCACTTT.

V usage is TRBV11-3 and J usage is TRBJ2-2; 9 positions match TRBD1. Germline V gene sequence: CDR1 SGHNT, CDR2 YENEEA. The CDR3 loop spans 17 amino acids. With 5 bases clipped from V and 4 bases from J, the junction kept 11 bases outside the gene matches. The CDR3: CASSQRNRGQGTGELFF. As DNA, the CDR3 is TGTGCCAGCAGCCAAAGAAACAGGGGGCAGGGCACCGGGGAGCTGTTTTTT.

CDR3 in amino acids: CASSGSGRHEQFF. The CDR3 DNA reads TGTGCCAGCAGCGGGTCAGGGCGCCATGAGCAGTTCTTC. J is TRBJ2-1 and V is TRBV11-3; D may be TRBD1 (5 bases). Germline loops: CDR1 SGHNT, CDR2 YENEEA. V dropped 5 bases and J dropped 8 bases, with 13 bases sitting between them. The CDR3 loop spans 13 amino acids.

This clone was detected once. This chain's CDR3 is CASSQGAHGYTF. The CDR3 DNA reads as TGTGCCAGTAGCCAAGGGGCGCACGGCTACACCTTC. The chain has TRBV19 and TRBJ1-2, with a weak D call TRBD1 (5 bases). The V gene lost 6 bases and the J gene lost 8 bases, with 13 bases spanning the gap. There are 12 residues in the CDR3. CDR1 LNHDA and CDR2 SQIVND come from the germline V gene (reference sequence).

The rearrangement uses TRBV7-9 and TRBJ1-1; D call uncertain. Per the germline V gene, CDR1 is SEHNR and CDR2 is FQNEAQ (reference sequence). Trimming stripped 7 bases from V and 0 bases from J, with 6 bases between. The CDR3 totals 12 residues. The CDR3 nucleotides are TGTGCCAGCAAGGAGGTGAACACTGAAGCTTTCTTT. This codes for CASKEVNTEAFF.

This clone was detected once. This chain uses TRBV19 with TRBJ2-1; no firm D call. The germline V gene has CDR1 LNHDA and CDR2 SQIVND (reference sequence). The CDR3 loop spans 13 amino acids. V was pared by 5 bases and J by 4 bases, with 9 bases between. CDR3 amino acids: CASSLSTYNEQFF. CDR3 bases: TGTGCCAGTAGTTTAAGCACGTACAATGAGCAGTTCTTC.

V is TRBV27 and J is TRBJ2-1, with 9 bases identical to TRBD2. Trimming took 1 base from V and 2 from J; bases not matched to a gene: 3. CDR1 MNHEY and CDR2 SMNVEV come from the germline V gene (reference sequence). The CDR3 is 16 residues long. The DNA for the CDR3 is TGTGCCAGCAGTTTATTACTAGCGGGTACCTACAATGAGCAGTTCTTC. Translating it yields CASSLLLAGTYNEQFF.

This clone was recorded only once. The V and J genes are TRBV2 and TRBJ1-1; TRBD1 aligns across 8 bases. V was pared by 7 bases and J by 5 bases, with 9 bases of the junction left unmatched. This CDR3 contains 14 residues. The germline gives CDR1 SNHLY, CDR2 FYNNEI. In nucleotides, the CDR3 is TGTGCCAGCACCCGAAGGACAGGGAGGACTGAAGCTTTCTTT. This gives the protein CASTRRTGRTEAFF. Supplemented by reference TRBV2 and TRBJ1-1, the full variable domain reads EPEVTQTPSHQVTQMGQEVILRCVPISNHLYFYWYRQILGQKVEFLVSFYNNEISEKSEIFDDQFSVERPDGSNFTLKIRSTKLEDSAMYFCASTRRTGRTEAFFGQGTRLTVV.

This clone has only one observation. V and J are TRBV24-1 and TRBJ2-1; TRBD2 matches at 8 bases. Germline trimming cut 7 bases from V and 0 bases from J; bases unmatched to any gene: 4. CDR1 and CDR2 from the germline V gene are KGHDR and SFDVKD. The CDR3 has 15 amino acids. The CDR3 coding sequence is TGTGCCACCAGCGGGCGGGAGGTCTCCTACAATGAGCAGTTCTTC. Amino acids: CATSGREVSYNEQFF.

V gene TRBV29-1 combines with J gene TRBJ2-7; 8 bases align to TRBD1. V lost 4 bases and J lost 0; bases outside the gene matches: 5. The CDR3 contains 14 residues. Germline CDR1 is SQVTM and CDR2 is ANQGSEA. CDR3 protein: CSVADRESSYEQYF. The CDR3 DNA is TGCAGCGTTGCGGACAGGGAAAGCTCCTACGAGCAGTACTTC.

The gene calls are TRBV14 and TRBJ2-5; the D gene is possibly TRBD1 (6 bases). Per germline, CDR1 SGHDN and CDR2 FVKESK. The length of the CDR3 is 13 residues. V lost 4 bases and J 2 bases, leaving 8 bases between the germline ends. CDR3 sequence (DNA): TGTGCCAGCAGCCCGAGGGGGCAAGAGACCCAGTACTTC. Translating it yields CASSPRGQETQYF.

The genes are TRBV24-1 and TRBJ1-4; TRBD1 matches at 11 bases. The V and J ends lost 4 bases and 7 bases, in that order; junction bases with no gene match: 4. The germline V gene encodes CDR1 KGHDR and CDR2 SFDVKD. The CDR3 contains 15 residues. CDR3 in DNA: TGTGCCACCAGTGAAGGGACAGGGGGTGGTGAAAAACTGTTTTTT. Protein: CATSEGTGGGEKLFF.